This TCR beta chain was found in a study of CD8 T cells in Susac syndrome. It was with random hexamers that roughly 0.5 to 1 ug RNA was reverse transcribed. TCRdb reanalysed the immunoSEQ multiplex PCR reads using MiXCR and keeps one entry per CDR3 protein. This sample has about 210,000 distinct CDR3 sequences, with about 93% found just once. V shed 2 bases and J 4 bases; nucleotides not matched to a gene: 9. Per the germline V gene, CDR1 is SGHDT and CDR2 is YYEEEE. The CDR3 covers 15 residues. Whole-study findings and limits: The number of individuals included in the study's TCR sequencing and HLA analysis was acknowledged as relatively small.

With regard to this clonotype: Antigen unknown.

The receptor comes from a human donor in good health. V usage is TRBV5-6 and J usage is TRBJ2-7, with 7 positions matching TRBD1. What was sequenced was CD4+ T cells from PBMCs. CDR3 bases: TGTGCCAGCAGCTTAAAACCGGGACAGATTTACGAGCAGTACTTC. This codes for CASSLKPGQIYEQYF. Drawing the rest from reference TRBV5-6 and TRBJ2-7, the complete variable domain is DAGVTQSPTHLIKTRGQQVTLRCSPKSGHDTVSWYQQALGQGPQFIFQYYEEEERQRGNFPDRFSGHQFPNYSSELNVNALLLGDSALYLCASSLKPGQIYEQYFGPGTRLTVT.